This T cell receptor beta chain was recorded in a study of T cells after posttransplantation cyclophosphamide (dated by TCRdb to 2016 to 2017). For context, the study as a whole: The study tracked T cell repertoire reconstitution by TRB sequencing after myeloablative bone marrow transplantation using posttransplantation cyclophosphamide as GVHD prophylaxis. Antigen receptor sequencing was done on samples from over 30 PTCy-treated patients and from some 15 related bone marrow donors of those patients. Because TRA and TRB clonality correlated tightly in fewer than ten samples, later TCR analyses were limited to TRB. Up to about 3 additional blood samples from 2 to 5.2 years after transplant were also TRB-sequenced in 3 patients, as was pretransplant blood from several patients. Public TRB sequences were checked against a database of over 3,000 sequences associated with responses to pathogens, tumor antigens, self-antigens and alloantigens. Blood from all 35 or so PTCy patients with 1-year posttransplant specimens was subjected to TRB sequencing. What the research found in general, with its limitations: Across the 45 patients, TRB clonality was highly associated with recipient CMV seropositivity and CMV reactivation, and diversity with PTCy was similar to that in the CNI/methotrexate controls. At 1-2 months, donor-recipient similarity was low but rose over the first year, and the later blood repertoires were often dominated by donor CD8+ memory clones. The TRB repertoires of T cells infiltrating skin or the GI tract showed only limited overlap with the TRB repertoires found in blood.

TRB sequencing used genomic DNA with the immunoSEQ assay at survey resolution or the hsTCRB kit. Turning to the authors' computational methods: Initial read processing used immunoSEQ software, and repertoire analyses used the LymphoSeq R package. Clonality was calculated as 1 minus normalized Shannon entropy, and the Gini coefficient was also calculated for each TRB dataset. To infer phenotypes in unsorted samples, TRB sequences from sorted subsets of the recipient or donor were mapped onto the unsorted samples of the same recipient. As stored in TCRdb, this immuneACCESS dataset retains in-frame rearrangements with V and J assigned. A fraction of the clones does not appear; measured against another copy, unresolved V genes explain less than half of the discrepancy, and the remainder lacks a known reason. The V and J calls and the clone size are those of that table, but D and trimming were determined from the DNA. The sample has over 30,000 clones on record, with no singletons. Roughly 1.3% of the sample is held by the ten biggest clonotypes.

Peripheral blood samples were provided by related bone marrow donors on the day of marrow donation. Peripheral blood and bone marrow mononuclear cells were isolated by Ficoll-Hypaque density centrifugation and cryopreserved. This clone was seen a handful of times. Its antigen target is currently unknown. No per-base quality is available; no much larger clone lies one base away. CDR1 and CDR2 were assigned from the germline V gene as SGDLS and YYNGEE. The trim is 3 bases for V and 5 bases for J, with a gap of 11 bases between the germline ends. Counted from cysteine to phenylalanine, this CDR3 has 14 amino acids. Just the 42-base CDR3 DNA is kept, in frame starting at base 1.

Rearrangement joined TRBV9 to TRBJ2-2, with TRBD1 as a weak D call on 6 bases. Sequenced input: PBMCs. The TCR was taken from a girl aged 10-17 years in good health, CMV-negative, and a related stem cell transplant donor. In nucleotide form, the sequence is TGTGCCAGCAGCGCAACAGGGATTACCGGGGAGCTGTTTTTT. Translated, it gives CASSATGITGELFF.